Below are 9 T cell receptor beta chains sequenced from a single sample in a study of circulating CD8 cells and anti-PD-1 response in melanoma. Using about 15 ng of total RNA, TCR libraries were made with the QIAseq Immune Repertoire TCR panel. TCRdb passed the reads through MiXCR, listing each CDR3 protein once. The table lists 1,000 to 1,500 distinct CDR3 sequences, 7.1% of them singletons. Four subsets defined by PD-1 and/or TIGIT were sorted from live CD3+CD8+TCRalphabeta+ cells. Material: CD8+ T cells from PBMCs, obtained at baseline or after one month of anti-PD-1 therapy (not recorded which). The source of these receptors is a human donor with melanoma.

Relative to its sample, this clonotype is large. The V gene is TRBV20-1, the J gene TRBJ2-7; D gene ambiguous. V gave up 0 bases and J gave up 1 base, with 7 bases separating them. CDR1 and CDR2 (germline): DFQATT, SNEGSKA (reference sequence). This CDR3 is 13 amino acids long. CDR3 DNA: TGCAGTGCTAGAGATCGCAGGTCCTACGAGCAGTACTTC. Its translation is CSARDRRSYEQYF.

This clonotype is medium-sized (0.01 to 0.1%). V is TRBV30 and J is TRBJ2-2; D is possibly TRBD1 (5 bases). Germline values: CDR1 GTSNPN, CDR2 SVGIG (reference sequence). V was pared by 0 bases and J by 8 bases, with 7 bases between. This CDR3 comprises 12 residues. CDR3 sequence reads: CAWSVQGGELFF. The CDR3 DNA is TGTGCCTGGAGTGTCCAGGGAGGGGAGCTGTTTTTT.

This clonotype showed up just a few times. This chain uses TRBV28 with TRBJ2-7; TRBD1 matches at 9 bases. With 5 bases clipped from V and 2 bases from J, the junction kept 4 bases outside the gene matches. In germline, CDR1 is MDHEN, CDR2 SYDVKM. This CDR3 region has 14 residues. Here the CDR3 reads CASSAGQGAYEQYF. The CDR3 nucleotides are TGTGCCAGCAGTGCGGGACAGGGTGCCTACGAGCAGTACTTC.

In this sample, this clonotype is medium-sized. The chain links TRBV6-5 to TRBJ2-2, with D unclear. The V gene lost 2 bases and the J gene lost 7 bases, with 11 bases spanning the gap. Germline CDR1 reads MNHEY; CDR2 reads SVGAGI. This CDR3 is built from 14 residues. The CDR3 here is CASSYDLTGGELFF. The CDR3 bases are TGTGCCAGCAGTTACGATCTAACCGGCGGGGAGCTGTTTTTT.

V gene TRBV11-2 combines with J gene TRBJ2-1; no definite D call. The J call may be faulty, since TRBJ2-7 better matches the DNA end. Germline CDR1 is SGHAT and CDR2 is FQNNGV. CDR3 length: 14 amino acids. The CDR3 DNA is TGTGCCAGCAGCTTAGGTTTCGGCCGCGGTGAGCAGTACTTC. This translates into CASSLGFGRGEQYF.

Within the sample, this clonotype is medium-sized. The chain couples TRBV29-1 to TRBJ2-2; D is ambiguous. The germline V and J ends were trimmed by 7 bases and 8 bases, with 14 bases remaining between them. This CDR3 spans 12 amino acids. Germline CDR1 is SQVTM and CDR2 is ANQGSEA. CDR3 coding DNA: TGCAGCGCTTGGAACTACCGGGGGGAGCTGTTTTTT. Amino acid sequence: CSAWNYRGELFF.

In its sample, this clonotype ranks as large (0.1 to 1%). The V gene is TRBV29-1, the J gene TRBJ1-1; 11 bases are a match to TRBD1. CDR3 length: 14 amino acids. The ends lost 2 bases at V and 3 bases at J; junction bases unmatched: 2. CDR1 SQVTM and CDR2 ANQGSEA come from the germline V gene. This CDR3 is CSVETGQGDTEAFF. In DNA form, the CDR3 reads TGCAGCGTTGAAACGGGACAGGGGGACACTGAAGCTTTCTTT.

For this clonotype: A read error is possible here, since a much larger clone lies one base away. The chain employs TRBV7-3 and TRBJ2-7; no clear D. This CDR3 has 11 amino acids. Looked up from germline, CDR1 is SGHTA and CDR2 is FQGTGA. The CDR3 DNA follows: TGTGCCATCAGCTCGGCATACGAGCAGTACTTC. Its translation is CAISSAYEQYF.

In its sample, this clonotype ranks as large (0.1 to 1%). The V call is TRBV4-1, the J call TRBJ1-3, with D perhaps TRBD1 (6 bases). V shed 4 bases and J shed 2 bases, with 15 bases lying between them. Germline V lookup: CDR1 MGHRA, CDR2 YSYEKL. CDR3 length equals 16 residues. DNA of the CDR3: TGCGCCAGCAGCCCCTTTACAGGGAACCCTGGAAACACCATATATTTT. This codes for CASSPFTGNPGNTIYF.